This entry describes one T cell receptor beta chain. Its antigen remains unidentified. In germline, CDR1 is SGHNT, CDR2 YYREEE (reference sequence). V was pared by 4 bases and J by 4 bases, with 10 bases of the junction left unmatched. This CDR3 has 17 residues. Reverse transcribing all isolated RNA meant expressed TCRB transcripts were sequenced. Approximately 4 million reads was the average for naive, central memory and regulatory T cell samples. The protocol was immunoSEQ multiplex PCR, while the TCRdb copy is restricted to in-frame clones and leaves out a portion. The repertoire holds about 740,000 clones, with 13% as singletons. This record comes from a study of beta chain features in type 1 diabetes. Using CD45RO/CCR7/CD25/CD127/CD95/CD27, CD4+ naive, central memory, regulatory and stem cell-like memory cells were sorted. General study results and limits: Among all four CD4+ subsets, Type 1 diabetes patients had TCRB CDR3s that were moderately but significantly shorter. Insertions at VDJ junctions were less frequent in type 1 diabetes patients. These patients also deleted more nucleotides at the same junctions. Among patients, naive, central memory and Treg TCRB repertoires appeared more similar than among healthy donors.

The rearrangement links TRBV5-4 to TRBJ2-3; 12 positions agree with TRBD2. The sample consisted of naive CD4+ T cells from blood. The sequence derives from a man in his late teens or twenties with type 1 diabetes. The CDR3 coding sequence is TGTGCCAGCAGCCCCACTAGCGGGGGGAGGATTGCAGATACGCAGTATTTT. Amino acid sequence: CASSPTSGGRIADTQYF.